These 21 T cell receptor beta chains were all obtained from the same sample, sequenced in a study of identical twins. One entry per CDR3 protein, called by TCRdb with MiXCR from the 5' RACE reads. The sample holds roughly 720,000 distinct CDR3 sequences, roughly 20% seen once. These data were likewise used in another study, on T cells expressing NK-cell markers.

Material: PBMCs. These receptors originate from a woman aged 18 to 35 in good health.

This clonotype was counted between two and nine times. The chain employs TRBV15 and TRBJ2-7; either TRBD1 or TRBD2 may fit D (5 bases each). V shed 11 bases and J shed 4 bases, with 18 bases lying between them. Germline V CDR1 and CDR2: LNHNV, YYDKDF (reference sequence). This CDR3 is 13 amino acids long. This CDR3 reads CAPRDADSYEQYF. For the CDR3, the DNA is TGTGCCCCTCGGGACGCTGACTCGTACGAGCAGTACTTC.

The chain couples TRBV28 to TRBJ2-1; D may be TRBD1 or TRBD2 (5 bases each). Germline V gene sequence: CDR1 MDHEN, CDR2 SYDVKM. V was cut by 6 bases and J by 5 bases, with 23 bases left in between. The CDR3 runs 17 residues. CDR3 sequence: CASSLDPGTPLHNEQFF. The CDR3 DNA reads TGTGCCAGCAGCCTCGACCCCGGGACCCCCTTGCACAATGAGCAGTTCTTC.

The chain recombines TRBV5-1 with TRBJ2-2, with TRBD1 matching over 11 bases. The J segment lost 5 bases and the V segment lost 5 bases, leaving 5 bases of the junction unmatched. The CDR3 is 15 amino acids. CDR1 and CDR2 from the germline V gene are SGHRS and YFSETQ. The CDR3 coding sequence is TGCGCCAGCAGTTGGACAGGGGGCTTAACCGGGGAGCTGTTTTTT. Amino acid sequence: CASSWTGGLTGELFF.

This clonotype was seen a few times. The chain joins TRBV20-1 to TRBJ2-1, with D unclear. The germline CDR1 and CDR2 sequences are DFQATT and SNEGSKA (reference sequence). Trimming left V 0 bases short and J 10 bases short, with 19 bases between. The CDR3 spans 15 residues. The CDR3 nucleotides read TGCAGTGCTAGAGATGGCGGCGGCCGTACTATGGAGCAGTTCTTC. Its protein is CSARDGGGRTMEQFF.

The genes are TRBV6-2 or TRBV6-3 and TRBJ2-5; D gene uncertain. V was pared by 5 bases and J by 4 bases, with 11 bases between. The CDR3 is made up of 13 amino acids. Germline CDR1 and CDR2: MNHEY and SVGEGT. The CDR3 DNA sequence: TGTGCCAGCAGTCGCCCCACCGGAGAGACCCAGTACTTC. Translation: CASSRPTGETQYF.

This clonotype was found many times. V usage is TRBV12-3 or TRBV12-4 and J usage is TRBJ2-4; D is possibly TRBD1 (6 bases). The ends were cut back, 0 bases at V and 12 bases at J, with 15 bases in the middle. This CDR3 has 14 residues. DNA for the CDR3: TGTGCCAGCAGTTTAGCAACAGGGCTTCGATCTCAGTACTTC. It is translated as CASSLATGLRSQYF.

This clonotype was counted only a few times. The V gene is TRBV15, the J gene TRBJ1-6; D is undetermined. Trimming left V 1 base short and J 10 bases short, with 5 bases between. Germline CDR1 reads LNHNV; CDR2 reads YYDKDF (reference sequence). This CDR3 has 12 amino acids. The DNA for the CDR3 is TGTGCCACCAGCAGAGCTGAATCACCCCTCCACTTT. Translation: CATSRAESPLHF.

This clonotype was detected only a few times. The rearrangement links TRBV6-2 or TRBV6-3 to TRBJ2-1; TRBD2 matches at 8 bases. Germline V gene data show CDR1 as MNHEY and CDR2 as SVGEGT. J was trimmed by 4 bases and V by 6 bases; bases with no gene match: 11. This CDR3 has 16 residues. The CDR3 spells CASSWKIVAGYNEQFF. The CDR3 coding sequence is TGTGCCAGCAGCTGGAAAATAGTAGCGGGATACAATGAGCAGTTCTTC.

The chain has TRBV4-1 and TRBJ2-5; the match to TRBD2 covers 7 bases. The germline V gene encodes CDR1 MGHRA and CDR2 YSYEKL. V lost 1 base, J lost 7 bases, and 12 bases stayed unmatched. The CDR3 has 16 residues. The CDR3 is CASSQVRTSPLGTQYF. The CDR3 region has the DNA TGCGCCAGCAGCCAAGTTCGGACTAGTCCTTTAGGGACCCAGTACTTC.

This clonotype has only a few counts. The chain joins TRBV10-3 to TRBJ2-7; the match to TRBD1 covers 10 bases. Germline V gives CDR1 ENHRY, CDR2 SYGVKD. The CDR3 is made up of 17 amino acids. V gave up 10 bases and J gave up 4 bases; unmatched junction bases: 19. The CDR3 loop reads CATKPGQGNRFQYEQYF. DNA of the CDR3: TGTGCCACCAAACCGGGACAGGGGAATCGTTTTCAATACGAGCAGTACTTC.

This clonotype appeared a few times. The CDR3 region is CASSLLKARNTGELFF. The DNA of the CDR3 is TGTGCCAGCAGTTTGCTGAAGGCGCGGAACACCGGGGAGCTGTTTTTT. The V and J genes are TRBV27 and TRBJ2-2; no reliable D call. CDR3 length: 16 amino acids. Germline V gene lookup returns CDR1 MNHEY and CDR2 SMNVEV (reference sequence). The V gene lost 3 bases and the J gene lost 1 base, with 12 bases spanning the gap.

This clonotype occurred many times. J is TRBJ1-1 and V is TRBV12-3 or TRBV12-4; D ambiguous. With 5 bases removed from V and 5 bases from J, the gap between germline ends came to 15 bases. The CDR3 length is 14 residues. CDR3: CASSPRSRITEAFF. The CDR3 nucleotides are TGTGCCAGCAGTCCTAGGTCCCGGATAACTGAAGCTTTCTTT.

This clonotype was seen more than once but under ten times. The CDR3 region is CASSFPSLNTEAFF. DNA of the CDR3: TGTGCCAGCAGCTTTCCCAGCTTGAACACTGAAGCTTTCTTT. This chain connects TRBV13 to TRBJ1-1; D is undetermined. Germline CDR1 is PRHDT and CDR2 is FYEKMQ (reference sequence). With 3 bases removed from V and 0 bases from J, the gap between germline ends came to 8 bases. This CDR3 spans 14 amino acids.

This clonotype was counted only a few times. The chain couples TRBV20-1 to TRBJ2-1; 7 positions match TRBD1. The trim removed 5 bases at V and 4 bases at J, leaving 8 bases unmatched. CDR1 and CDR2 from the germline V gene are DFQATT and SNEGSKA (reference sequence). The length of the CDR3 is 14 residues. The CDR3 loop reads CSAHDRVGYNEQFF. The CDR3 bases are TGCAGTGCTCACGACAGGGTTGGTTACAATGAGCAGTTCTTC.

DNA of the CDR3: TGTGCCAGCAGTTTGGAGAGGGCGCGGGATACGCAGTATTTT. As protein: CASSLERARDTQYF. V usage is TRBV12-3 or TRBV12-4 and J usage is TRBJ2-3; possible D gene TRBD2, 5 bases. The CDR3 is made up of 14 amino acids. Trimming shortened V by 3 bases and J by 6 bases, and 13 bases separated the two germline ends.

This clonotype has a handful of counts. This chain joins TRBV6-2 or TRBV6-3 and TRBJ2-1, with TRBD2 matching 13 bases. Germline assignment: CDR1 MNHEY and CDR2 SVGEGT. This CDR3 is built from 13 residues. Trimming at V came to 10 bases and at J to 9 bases, leaving 6 bases not matched to a gene. CDR3 nucleotides: TGTGCCACCCGGACTAGCGGGAGTGGTGAGCAGTTCTTC. It specifies CATRTSGSGEQFF.

This clonotype was counted a few times. The CDR3 loop is CASSLAGGGLRTGELFF. CDR3 DNA sequence: TGTGCCAGCAGTTTAGCGGGGGGGGGCCTTCGGACCGGGGAGCTGTTTTTT. This chain connects TRBV12-3 or TRBV12-4 to TRBJ2-2; D may be TRBD2 (7 bases). This CDR3 has 17 amino acids. Trimming pared 0 bases from V and 5 bases from J, leaving 16 bases between.

The sample holds a few counts of this clonotype. The V gene is TRBV20-1, the J gene TRBJ2-5; 7 positions match TRBD2. CDR3 length: 13 amino acids. Germline V lookup: CDR1 DFQATT, CDR2 SNEGSKA (reference sequence). V shed 3 bases and J 5 bases; nucleotides not matched to a gene: 6. The CDR3 protein is CSARGLSGETQYF. In DNA form, the CDR3 reads TGCAGTGCTAGGGGACTATCGGGGGAGACCCAGTACTTC.

This clonotype came up a few times. The gene calls are TRBV6-1 and TRBJ1-2, with no clear D. Germline CDR1 reads MNHNS; CDR2 reads SASEGT. V was clipped by 8 bases and J by 2 bases, with 15 bases between them. The CDR3 length is 14 residues. The CDR3 nucleotides read TGTGCCAGCTCGTCCACAGTAAGCAACTATGGCTACACCTTC. The encoded protein is CASSSTVSNYGYTF.

The gene calls are TRBV5-5 and TRBJ2-3, with TRBD2 matching 7 bases. Per germline, CDR1 SGHKS and CDR2 YYEKEE (reference sequence). This CDR3 has 16 amino acids. The V segment lost 4 bases and the J segment 1 base; nucleotides outside the gene matches: 9. CDR3 DNA: TGTGCCAGCAGCCCCAGGGCGGGAGAAGGCACAGATACGCAGTATTTT. Protein: CASSPRAGEGTDTQYF.

A few counts support this clonotype. V and J are TRBV20-1 and TRBJ2-1; unclear D gene. Germline V gene lookup returns CDR1 DFQATT and CDR2 SNEGSKA (reference sequence). Trimming left V 5 bases short and J 2 bases short, with 13 bases between. The CDR3 consists of 14 residues. CDR3 residues: CSAFRHSAYNEQFF. For the CDR3, the DNA is TGCAGTGCTTTTCGACACTCAGCCTACAATGAGCAGTTCTTC.